The 27 T cell receptor beta chains in this list originate from one sample, sequenced in a study of cytomegalovirus exposure and HLA in healthy donors (dated by TCRdb to about 2017). Libraries were prepared through the immunoSEQ multiplex PCR assay. For the multiplex PCR, a mixture combining 60 forward primers for TCR Vbeta segments and 13 reverse primers for TCR Jbeta segments was used. TCRdb carries this immuneACCESS record with in-frame sequences only. Its versions omit some clonotypes, under half of them owing to an unresolved V gene in the studies checked, with the rest unexplained. The sample yields 140,000 to 150,000 clones; around four fifths were counted once. 2% to 2.5% of the sample is taken by the ten largest. Sequenced input: PBMCs. These receptors came from a boy aged 2 to 9 in good health and CMV-seronegative.

The chain carries TRBV6-5 and TRBJ1-6, with 7 bases aligning to TRBD1. This CDR3 is built from 14 residues. CDR1 is MNHEY, CDR2 SVGAGI, per germline. V was clipped by 2 bases and J by 5 bases; unmatched bases: 0. CDR3 DNA sequence: TGTGCCAGCAGTTACAGGGGGCATAATTCACCCCTCCACTTT. It translates to CASSYRGHNSPLHF.

The chain employs TRBV6-5 and TRBJ2-2; TRBD1 is a possible D gene (6 bases). The germline V gene encodes CDR1 MNHEY and CDR2 SVGAGI. This CDR3 contains 14 residues. Deletions cut 6 bases from V and 4 bases from J, with 12 bases between. CDR3 nucleotide sequence: TGTGCCAGCAGATACACAGGGCCCACCGGGGAGCTGTTTTTT. As protein: CASRYTGPTGELFF.

This clone showed up just a few times. The V and J genes are TRBV29-1 and TRBJ1-4; 9 nucleotides line up with TRBD1. Germline loops: CDR1 SQVTM, CDR2 ANQGSEA. The ends lost 6 bases at V and 3 bases at J; junction bases unmatched: 8. The CDR3 consists of 15 residues. CDR3 DNA: TGCAGCGTAGCCGGGACAGGGAATGCTAATGAAAAACTGTTTTTT. It encodes CSVAGTGNANEKLFF.

This clone was recorded only once. V gene TRBV4-1 combines with J gene TRBJ2-4; perhaps TRBD1 as D (6 bases). The CDR3 extends over 18 amino acids. The germline gives CDR1 MGHRA, CDR2 YSYEKL. V was pared by 0 bases and J by 1 base, with 16 bases between. The CDR3 protein is CASSQDWWLQGAKNIQYF. DNA of the CDR3: TGCGCCAGCAGCCAAGATTGGTGGCTGCAGGGGGCCAAAAACATTCAGTACTTC.

This clone was detected a few times. CDR3 nucleotides: TGTGCCAGCAGTTATTCGGGATACAATGAGCAGTTCTTC. As protein: CASSYSGYNEQFF. The V gene is TRBV6-5, the J gene TRBJ2-1; possibly TRBD2 for D (5 bases). The CDR3 extends over 13 amino acids. V lost 3 bases and J lost 4, with 7 bases in between. The germline CDR1 and CDR2 sequences are MNHEY and SVGAGI.

The V call is TRBV18, the J call TRBJ1-3, with D perhaps matching TRBD1 (5 bases). The CDR3 is 20 residues long. Trimming removed 3 bases from V and 0 bases from J, with 24 bases in between. Germline V gives CDR1 KGHSH, CDR2 LQKENI. CDR3 sequence (DNA): TGTGCCAGCTCACCCCTAAATCCCCTCGGGGGGTACGACTCTGGAAACACCATATATTTT. It translates to CASSPLNPLGGYDSGNTIYF.

The chain has TRBV5-1 and TRBJ2-7, with 7 bases fitting TRBD1. The CDR3 loop spans 13 amino acids. The ends lost 7 bases at V and 3 bases at J; junction bases unmatched: 7. CDR1 and CDR2 (germline): SGHRS, YFSETQ. The CDR3 bases are TGCGCCAGCGGCACAGGGGCCCTCTACGAGCAGTACTTC. Encoded protein: CASGTGALYEQYF.

V is TRBV6-1 and J is TRBJ2-5, with TRBD2 identical over 7 bases. The CDR3 covers 14 residues. The germline gives CDR1 MNHNS, CDR2 SASEGT. After removal of 2 bases from V and 5 bases from J, the junction contained 5 bases not matched to a gene. The CDR3 reads CASSELEGGETQYF. DNA for the CDR3: TGTGCCAGCAGTGAATTGGAGGGAGGGGAGACCCAGTACTTC.

This CDR3 is CASSSRLAGGNNEQFF. In nucleotides, the CDR3 is TGCGCCAGCAGCTCGAGGCTAGCGGGGGGAAACAATGAGCAGTTCTTC. The gene calls are TRBV5-1 and TRBJ2-1; 11 bases are shared with TRBD2. Germline CDR1 SGHRS, CDR2 YFSETQ. The CDR3 loop spans 16 amino acids. The V and J ends lost 3 bases and 5 bases, in that order; junction bases with no gene match: 7.

V is TRBV9 and J is TRBJ2-5; the match to TRBD2 covers 14 bases. This CDR3 contains 18 residues. The germline CDR1 and CDR2 sequences are SGDLS and YYNGEE. J gave up 3 bases and V 4 bases, and 11 bases lay outside the gene matches. The CDR3, as DNA: TGTGCCAGCAGCCGTGGGACTAGCGGGGGAGGACTAAAAGAGACCCAGTACTTC. Its translation: CASSRGTSGGGLKETQYF.

The chain has TRBV11-2 and TRBJ1-1; TRBD1 matches at 7 bases. The CDR3 totals 13 residues. Germline V gives CDR1 SGHAT, CDR2 FQNNGV. V shed 6 bases and J 6 bases; nucleotides not matched to a gene: 7. CDR3 residues: CASSEGAWAEAFF. For the CDR3, the DNA is TGTGCCAGCAGTGAGGGGGCGTGGGCTGAAGCTTTCTTT. The full variable domain, its missing parts supplied by reference TRBV11-2 and TRBJ1-1, is EAGVAQSPRYKIIEKRQSVAFWCNPISGHATLYWYQQILGQGPKLLIQFQNNGVVDDSQLPKDRFSAERLKGVDSTLKIQPAKLEDSAVYLCASSEGAWAEAFFGQGTRLTVV.

This clone was observed a few times. V and J are TRBV2 and TRBJ1-1; D possibly corresponds to TRBD1 (6 bases). V gave up 3 bases and J gave up 9 bases, with 11 bases separating them. Per the germline V gene, CDR1 is SNHLY and CDR2 is FYNNEI. The CDR3 has 12 residues. CDR3 protein: CASSDDRTKAFF. The CDR3 DNA follows: TGTGCCAGCAGTGACGACAGGACGAAAGCTTTCTTT. Drawing the rest from reference TRBV2 and TRBJ1-1, the complete variable domain is EPEVTQTPSHQVTQMGQEVILRCVPISNHLYFYWYRQILGQKVEFLVSFYNNEISEKSEIFDDQFSVERPDGSNFTLKIRSTKLEDSAMYFCASSDDRTKAFFGQGTRLTVV.

The chain is built from TRBV15 and TRBJ1-1, with D possibly TRBD1 on 5 matching bases. Germline V lookup: CDR1 LNHNV, CDR2 YYDKDF (reference sequence). The ends were cut back, 5 bases at V and 3 bases at J, with 13 bases in the middle. This CDR3 is built from 14 residues. CDR3 loop: CATSGVQGDTEAFF. CDR3 in DNA: TGTGCCACCAGCGGGGTCCAGGGTGACACTGAAGCTTTCTTT.

This chain links TRBV30 with TRBJ2-7; D unresolved. The germline V and J ends were trimmed by 0 bases and 5 bases, with 11 bases remaining between them. This CDR3 region has 13 residues. Per germline, CDR1 GTSNPN and CDR2 SVGIG (reference sequence). The CDR3: CAWSVFRSDEQYF. The CDR3 region has the DNA TGTGCCTGGAGTGTATTCCGCAGCGACGAGCAGTACTTC.

V is TRBV29-1 and J is TRBJ2-7; 11 nucleotides agree with TRBD1. The CDR3 extends over 14 amino acids. V gave up 5 bases and J gave up 3 bases; unmatched junction bases: 6. Germline-derived CDR1 and CDR2 are SQVTM and ANQGSEA. The CDR3 protein is CSVKRGTGGYEQYF. CDR3 DNA sequence: TGCAGCGTTAAGAGGGGGACAGGGGGCTACGAGCAGTACTTC.

This chain connects TRBV29-1 to TRBJ1-5; 7 nucleotides match TRBD1. This CDR3 contains 12 residues. J was trimmed by 5 bases and V by 6 bases; bases with no gene match: 4. Germline CDR1 SQVTM, CDR2 ANQGSEA. The CDR3 loop reads CSVAGQDQPQHF. CDR3 DNA: TGCAGCGTGGCAGGACAGGATCAGCCCCAGCATTTT.

In this sample, this clone turned up once. The chain is built from TRBV7-3 and TRBJ1-5; D is ambiguous. The CDR3 spans 13 residues. The germline CDR1 and CDR2 sequences are SGHTA and FQGTGA. Trimming pared 2 bases from V and 5 bases from J, leaving 7 bases between. DNA for the CDR3: TGTGCCAGCAGCTTAGGGCTTGATCAGCCCCAGCATTTT. Translated: CASSLGLDQPQHF.

In DNA form, the CDR3 reads TGTGCCAGCCCCGAACTAGCCACAGATACGCAGTATTTT. It is translated as CASPELATDTQYF. J is TRBJ2-3 and V is TRBV2, with D maybe TRBD2 (6 bases). The CDR3 is 13 residues long. V was shortened by 8 bases and J by 2 bases, with 11 bases between the two germline ends. Germline CDR1 reads SNHLY; CDR2 reads FYNNEI.

The chain links TRBV5-1 to TRBJ2-7; tentatively, D is TRBD1 (6 bases). The CDR3 spans 15 residues. The germline gives CDR1 SGHRS, CDR2 YFSETQ. Between the trimmed V and J ends, which lost 3 bases and 1 base, there was a span of 14 bases. The CDR3 loop reads CASSSLMGTSYEQYF. The CDR3 DNA follows: TGCGCCAGCAGCTCCCTTATGGGGACATCCTACGAGCAGTACTTC.

This clone has only a few counts. The chain couples TRBV6-1 to TRBJ2-7; 13 bases line up with TRBD2. Germline assignment: CDR1 MNHNS and CDR2 SASEGT. Trimming took 4 bases from V and 4 from J; bases not matched to a gene: 13. This CDR3 is built from 18 residues. This chain's CDR3 is CASSALGQGGLAGYEQYF. CDR3 nucleotides: TGTGCCAGCAGTGCCCTTGGACAGGGGGGACTAGCGGGGTACGAGCAGTACTTC.

The chain joins TRBV27 to TRBJ1-5, with 8 bases identical to TRBD1. Trimming at V came to 3 bases and at J to 6 bases, leaving 4 bases not matched to a gene. CDR1 is MNHEY and CDR2 is SMNVEV in the germline V gene (reference sequence). The length of the CDR3 is 14 residues. CDR3 residues: CASSFGQGTQPQHF. The CDR3 DNA sequence: TGTGCCAGCAGTTTCGGACAGGGCACTCAGCCCCAGCATTTT.

The J gene is TRBJ2-2, the V gene TRBV29-1; TRBD2 aligns across 8 bases. The CDR3 spans 15 residues. Germline CDR1 is SQVTM and CDR2 is ANQGSEA. J lost 3 bases, V lost 6 bases, and 9 bases had no gene match. The CDR3 spells CSVRREGRDTGELFF. The CDR3 nucleotides read TGCAGCGTCCGCCGGGAGGGCCGGGACACCGGGGAGCTGTTTTTT.

The count of this clone is one. This rearrangement joins TRBV7-3 to TRBJ2-1; 7 nucleotides align to TRBD1. The CDR3 totals 16 residues. V lost 5 bases to trimming and J lost 0 bases; unmatched junction nucleotides: 7. Germline lookup yields CDR1 SGHTA and CDR2 FQGTGA. CDR3 amino acids: CASSPRDRSSYNEQFF. The DNA for the CDR3 is TGTGCCAGCAGCCCCCGGGACAGAAGCTCCTACAATGAGCAGTTCTTC.

The chain recombines TRBV30 with TRBJ1-3, with D unresolved. The CDR3 is 12 amino acids. Germline V gives CDR1 GTSNPN, CDR2 SVGIG (reference sequence). V was clipped by 3 bases and J by 4 bases, with 7 bases between them. The CDR3 DNA reads TGTGCCTGGAGCAACTCCGGAAACACCATATATTTT. Protein: CAWSNSGNTIYF.

J is TRBJ2-2 and V is TRBV7-6; D perhaps matches TRBD1 (6 bases). The V gene's germline CDR1 is SGHVS and CDR2 FNYEAQ. With 5 bases removed from V and 6 bases from J, the gap between germline ends came to 16 bases. This CDR3 is 15 amino acids long. CDR3 coding DNA: TGTGCCAGCAGCCGCCCGCTGACAGGCCCCGGGGAGCTGTTTTTT. Translated: CASSRPLTGPGELFF.

The chain links TRBV7-9 to TRBJ2-3; maybe TRBD1 (6 bases). The V end lost 5 bases, the J end lost 0 bases, and 15 bases lay between the germline ends. CDR1 is SEHNR, CDR2 FQNEAQ, per germline (reference sequence). CDR3 length: 16 amino acids. CDR3 amino acids: CASSLGADASTDTQYF. CDR3 nucleotide sequence: TGTGCCAGCAGCCTGGGGGCGGACGCTAGCACAGATACGCAGTATTTT. Together with reference TRBV7-9 and TRBJ2-3, the CDR3 gives the full variable domain: DTGVSQNPRHKITKRGQNVTFRCDPISEHNRLYWYRQTLGQGPEFLTYFQNEAQLEKSRLLSDRFSAERPKGSFSTLEIQRTEQGDSAMYLCASSLGADASTDTQYFGPGTRLTVL.

The chain couples TRBV6-5 to TRBJ1-6; 9 bases line up with TRBD1. Germline trimming cut 9 bases from V and 8 bases from J; bases unmatched to any gene: 5. The CDR3 has 13 amino acids. CDR1 is MNHEY, CDR2 SVGAGI, per germline. As DNA, the CDR3 is TGTGCCAGTAACCGGGACAGGGATTCACCCCTCCACTTT. Protein sequence: CASNRDRDSPLHF.